These 14 T cell receptor beta chains were sequenced from one sample in a study of Graves' ophthalmopathy and Graves' hyperthyroidism. Amplified material comprised TCR beta CDR3 regions derived from RNA transcripts. Following a first-round RT-PCR that used HTBI primers, a second-round multiplex PCR was carried out. TCRdb reprocessed the multiplex PCR reads via MiXCR and lists one record per CDR3 protein. The repertoire holds roughly 420,000 distinct CDR3 sequences, with under 25% as singletons. The sequenced sample consisted of peripheral blood. The receptors were sampled from a woman under 30 with stable Graves' hyperthyroidism.

Ten or more counts support this clonotype. This chain connects TRBV20-1 to TRBJ2-7, with 10 bases aligning to TRBD2. V shed 0 bases, J shed 7 bases, and the junction held 18 bases outside the gene matches. Germline V gene lookup returns CDR1 DFQATT and CDR2 SNEGSKA (reference sequence). The length of the CDR3 is 18 residues. In nucleotides, the CDR3 is TGCAGTGCTAGAGACCCGGGGAAGCGGGAGGGCCGGTGGCGGGAGCAGTACTTC. Its translation is CSARDPGKREGRWREQYF.

V and J are TRBV6-5 and TRBJ1-1; 9 bases agree with TRBD1. The V segment lost 2 bases and the J segment 6 bases; nucleotides outside the gene matches: 4. Germline V gene lookup returns CDR1 MNHEY and CDR2 SVGAGI. The CDR3 length is 14 residues. The CDR3 spells CASSYLTGGAEAFF. In nucleotides, the CDR3 is TGTGCCAGCAGTTACCTCACAGGGGGCGCTGAAGCTTTCTTT.

With regard to this clonotype: This likely comes from a read error, as the CDR3 has no conserved phenylalanine or tryptophan at its end. The CDR3 is CASRLRPHRGYTY. Here the CDR3 DNA reads TGTGCCAGCAGATTAAGGCCCCATCGGGGCTACACCTAC. This sequence joins TRBV12-3 or TRBV12-4 and TRBJ1-2, with D unclear. There are 13 residues in the CDR3. V was clipped by 6 bases and J by 8 bases, with 16 bases between them.

The rearrangement links TRBV2 to TRBJ1-2; D is unresolved. The CDR3 length is 12 residues. In germline, CDR1 is SNHLY, CDR2 FYNNEI. The V end was cut by 6 bases, the J end by 4 bases, with 9 bases between. CDR3 sequence reads: CASRQLTYGYTF. Here the CDR3 DNA reads TGTGCCAGCAGGCAGTTAACCTATGGCTACACCTTC.

This clonotype has ten or more counts. This sequence joins TRBV7-8 and TRBJ2-7; 7 bases line up with TRBD1. V dropped 5 bases and J dropped 2; count of bases not matched to a gene: 6. The CDR3 loop spans 14 amino acids. Per germline, CDR1 SGHVS and CDR2 FQNEAQ. CDR3 sequence (DNA): TGTGCCAGCAGCCGACAGGGTTCGACCTACGAGCAGTACTTC. As protein: CASSRQGSTYEQYF.

This clonotype has a count of ten or more. The chain joins TRBV20-1 to TRBJ1-3; D gene uncertain. The CDR3 covers 13 residues. Trimming removed 3 bases at V and 0 bases at J, with 6 bases between. CDR1 is DFQATT, CDR2 SNEGSKA, per germline (reference sequence). The CDR3 bases are TGCAGTGCTAGCCGGACCTCTGGAAACACCATATATTTT. Translating gives CSASRTSGNTIYF.

With regard to this clonotype: Because it lacks the conserved phenylalanine or tryptophan at the end, this CDR3 is likely a read error. The chain is built from TRBV4-3 and TRBJ2-5; 8 bases line up with TRBD1. Germline assignment: CDR1 LGHNA and CDR2 YSLEER. The CDR3 consists of 17 residues. Unmatched junction bases numbered 11, after V lost 4 bases and J lost 1 base. The CDR3 protein is CASSRQGQGLFQETQYL. Here the CDR3 DNA reads TGCGCCAGCAGCCGCCAAGGACAGGGACTGTTCCAAGAGACCCAGTACCTC.

V usage is TRBV6-1 and J usage is TRBJ2-7; possible D gene TRBD1, 6 bases. The CDR3 length is 16 residues. Germline-derived CDR1 and CDR2 are MNHNS and SASEGT. Trimming pared 6 bases from V and 3 bases from J, leaving 21 bases between. CDR3 DNA sequence: TGTGCCAGCAGAAGACAGGCTGATCCCCCGTTCTACGAGCAGTACTTC. This gives the protein CASRRQADPPFYEQYF.

Regarding this clonotype: A single base separates this from a much larger clone, so it may be a read error. V usage is TRBV6-2 or TRBV6-3 and J usage is TRBJ1-5; 8 bases fit TRBD1. J was trimmed by 3 bases and V by 4 bases; bases with no gene match: 8. CDR3 size: 16 residues. Germline assignment: CDR1 MNHEY and CDR2 SVGEGT. Written as DNA, the CDR3 is TGTGCCAGCAGTTTACTTCCGACAGGGGACAATCAGCCCCAGCATTTT. As protein: CASSLLPTGDNQPQHF.

This clonotype was observed at least ten times. CDR3 region: CASTPAGYEQYF. The CDR3 coding sequence is TGTGCCAGCACCCCCGCAGGCTACGAGCAGTACTTC. The chain uses TRBV28 and TRBJ2-7; D unresolved. Germline lookup yields CDR1 MDHEN and CDR2 SYDVKM. V lost 7 bases to trimming and J lost 3 bases, with 10 bases between them. This CDR3 has 12 residues.

This clonotype has ten or more counts. The J gene is TRBJ2-5, the V gene TRBV7-2; 7 nucleotides line up with TRBD1. The J segment lost 1 base and the V segment lost 4 bases, leaving 6 bases of the junction unmatched. The CDR3 spans 15 residues. Germline V lookup: CDR1 SGHTA, CDR2 FQGNSA. CDR3 protein: CASSSIQGTQETQYF. The CDR3 coding sequence is TGTGCCAGCAGCTCCATACAGGGGACCCAAGAGACCCAGTACTTC.

This rearrangement joins TRBV6-1 to TRBJ1-1; no clear D. The CDR3 sequence is 13 residues long. V was cut by 5 bases and J by 3 bases, with 10 bases left in between. Germline V gene data show CDR1 as MNHNS and CDR2 as SASEGT. The CDR3 DNA follows: TGTGCCAGCAGTCGGACGCGAGACACTGAAGCTTTCTTT. Translating gives CASSRTRDTEAFF.

The chain combines TRBV11-1 with TRBJ2-2; 9 bases match TRBD2. From germline, CDR1 is SGHAT and CDR2 FQDESV (reference sequence). The CDR3 contains 16 residues. Trimming took 6 bases from V and 6 from J; bases not matched to a gene: 11. The chain's CDR3 is CASRPLSGSGAGELFF. As DNA, the CDR3 is TGTGCCAGCAGACCCCTTAGCGGGAGTGGCGCCGGGGAGCTGTTTTTT.

This clonotype was seen repeatedly, ten times or more. The chain has TRBV20-1 and TRBJ2-5, with 10 bases fitting TRBD2. Germline CDR1 and CDR2: DFQATT and SNEGSKA (reference sequence). Unmatched junction bases numbered 8, after V lost 6 bases and J lost 4 bases. The CDR3 covers 14 residues. CDR3 region: CSAIAGGEGETQYF. CDR3 coding DNA: TGCAGTGCGATAGCGGGGGGCGAGGGAGAGACCCAGTACTTC.